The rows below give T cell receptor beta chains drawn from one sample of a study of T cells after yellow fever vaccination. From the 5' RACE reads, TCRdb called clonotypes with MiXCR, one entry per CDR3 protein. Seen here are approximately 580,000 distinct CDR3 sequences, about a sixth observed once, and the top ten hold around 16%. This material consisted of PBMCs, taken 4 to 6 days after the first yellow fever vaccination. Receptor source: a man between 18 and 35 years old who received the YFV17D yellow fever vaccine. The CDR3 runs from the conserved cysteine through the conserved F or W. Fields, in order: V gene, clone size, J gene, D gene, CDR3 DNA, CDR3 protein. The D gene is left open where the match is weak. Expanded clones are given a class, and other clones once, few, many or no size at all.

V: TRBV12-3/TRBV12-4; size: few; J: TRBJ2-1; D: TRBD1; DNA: TGTGCCAGCCAACAGGGGACCTACAATGAGCAGTTCTTC; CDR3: CASQQGTYNEQFF
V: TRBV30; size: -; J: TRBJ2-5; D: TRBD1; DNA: TGTGCCTGGAGTTCCGGGACAGGCCCTCTAGGCACCCAGTACTTC; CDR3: CAWSSGTGPLGTQYF
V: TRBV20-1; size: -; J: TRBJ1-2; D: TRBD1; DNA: TGCAGTGCTTCCCAGACAGGGTTCTATGGCTACACCTTC; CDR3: CSASQTGFYGYTF
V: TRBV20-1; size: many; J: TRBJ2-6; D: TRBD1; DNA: TGCAGTGCTGTTCAGGGGGCGCGGACTGGGGCCAACGTCCTGACTTTC; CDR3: CSAVQGARTGANVLTF
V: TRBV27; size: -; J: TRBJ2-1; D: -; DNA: TGTGCCACCAACCCCGAGGGACGTGAGCAGTTCTTC; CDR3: CATNPEGREQFF
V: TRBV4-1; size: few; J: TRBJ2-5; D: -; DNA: TGCGCCAGCAGCCAAGGTTCCGGACGGGACCAAGAGACCCAGTACTTC; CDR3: CASSQGSGRDQETQYF
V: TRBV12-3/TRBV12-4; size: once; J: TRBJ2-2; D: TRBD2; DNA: TGTGCCAGCAGTTTACTGTGGCGGGGGGGTACCGGGGAGCTGTTTTTT; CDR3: CASSLLWRGGTGELFF
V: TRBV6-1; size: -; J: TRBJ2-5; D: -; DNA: TGTGCCAGCAGGGAACAACCCGGGCCAAAAAAGACCCAGTACTTC; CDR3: CASREQPGPKKTQYF
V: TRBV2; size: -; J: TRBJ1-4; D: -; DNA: TGTGCCAGCAGTGGCGAAGGCGTACTGTTTTTT; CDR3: CASSGEGVLFF
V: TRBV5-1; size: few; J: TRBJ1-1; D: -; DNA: TGCGCCAGCAGCTTGGGGGATGAAGCTTTCTTT; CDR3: CASSLGDEAFF
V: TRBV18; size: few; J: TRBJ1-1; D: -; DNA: TGTGCCAGCTCCCTGGGGGTGGCCGCAGAAGCTTTCTTT; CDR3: CASSLGVAAEAFF
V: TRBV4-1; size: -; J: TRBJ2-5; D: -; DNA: TGCGCCAGCAGCCAAGAAACCGGGACAAAGACCCAGTACTTC; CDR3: CASSQETGTKTQYF
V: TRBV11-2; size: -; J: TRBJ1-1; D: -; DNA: TGTGCCAGCAGCCAGAGGAGGCCGAACACTGAAGCTTTCTTT; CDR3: CASSQRRPNTEAFF
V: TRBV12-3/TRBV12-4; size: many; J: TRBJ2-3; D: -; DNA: TGTGCCAGCAGCCTCCCGGAGGGGCGCACAGATACGCAGTATTTT; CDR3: CASSLPEGRTDTQYF
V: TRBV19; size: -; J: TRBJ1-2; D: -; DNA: TGTGCCAGTACCCGCGACGTAGCTAACTATGGCTACACCTTC; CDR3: CASTRDVANYGYTF
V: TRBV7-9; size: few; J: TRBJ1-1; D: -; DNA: TGTGCCAGCAGCTTCCAGTCGGCAGCAAACACTGAAGCTTTCTTT; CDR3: CASSFQSAANTEAFF
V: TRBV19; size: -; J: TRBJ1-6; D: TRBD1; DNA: TGTGCCAGTAGTACCGGCCGACAGGGCGGTTCACCCCTCCACTTT; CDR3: CASSTGRQGGSPLHF
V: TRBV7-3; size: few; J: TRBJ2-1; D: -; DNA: TGTGCCAGCAGCCACGGAGGCTACAATGAGCAGTTCTTC; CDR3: CASSHGGYNEQFF
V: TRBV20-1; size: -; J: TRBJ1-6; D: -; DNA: TGCAGTGCTAGAGGGAGATATAATTCACCCCTCCACTTT; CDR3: CSARGRYNSPLHF
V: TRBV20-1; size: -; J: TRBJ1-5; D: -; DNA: TGCAGCGGGGGGGGGGGGCATCAGCCCCAGCATTTT; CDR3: CSGGGGHQPQHF
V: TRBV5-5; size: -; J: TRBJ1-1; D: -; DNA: TGTGCCAGCAGCTTGGTGGGGGGCGCTGGGACTGAAGCTTTCTTT; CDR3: CASSLVGGAGTEAFF
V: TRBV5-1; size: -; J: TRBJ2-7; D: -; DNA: TGCGCCAGCAGCTTGGATGGGCGGGCTTCGATGGTCGAGCAGTACTTC; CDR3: CASSLDGRASMVEQYF
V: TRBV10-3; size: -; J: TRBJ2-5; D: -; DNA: TGTGCCATCAGTGATCAGTCGGCGCAGGGAGTGGCCCAGTACTTC; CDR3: CAISDQSAQGVAQYF
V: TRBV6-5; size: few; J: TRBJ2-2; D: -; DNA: TGTGCCAGCAGTTACTCGTCCCAATCTTATGCCGGGGAGCTGTTTTTT; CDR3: CASSYSSQSYAGELFF
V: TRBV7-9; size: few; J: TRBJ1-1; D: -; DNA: TGTGCCAGCAGCACCGGGATAGGGAACACTGAAGCTTTCTTT; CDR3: CASSTGIGNTEAFF
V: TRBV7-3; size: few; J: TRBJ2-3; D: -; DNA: TGTGCCAGCAGTCAGGGAATAGGAACAGATACGCAGTATTTT; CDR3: CASSQGIGTDTQYF
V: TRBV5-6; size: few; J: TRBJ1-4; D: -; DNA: TGTGCCAGCAGCTACGGTCTAGGGGAAAAACTGTTTTTT; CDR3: CASSYGLGEKLFF
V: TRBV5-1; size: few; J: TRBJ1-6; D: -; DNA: TGCGCCAGCAGCTTCGGGGCCGTTATGTCACCCCTCCACTTT; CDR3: CASSFGAVMSPLHF
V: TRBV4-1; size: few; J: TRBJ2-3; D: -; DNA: TGCGCCAGCAGCCAAGCCCCCCCTGGAACGCAGTATTTT; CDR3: CASSQAPPGTQYF
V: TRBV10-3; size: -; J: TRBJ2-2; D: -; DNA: TGTGCCATCAGTGCGGGGGGCCTAACCGGGGAGCTGTTTTTT; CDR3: CAISAGGLTGELFF
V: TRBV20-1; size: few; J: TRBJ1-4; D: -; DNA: TGCAGTGCTAGAAGGGGCCTTAATGAAAAACTGTTTTTT; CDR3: CSARRGLNEKLFF
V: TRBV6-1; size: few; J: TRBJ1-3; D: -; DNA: TGTGCCAGCAGTCAGGGAGGTCCTGGAAACACCATATATTTT; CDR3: CASSQGGPGNTIYF
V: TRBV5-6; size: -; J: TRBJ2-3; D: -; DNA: TGTGCCAGCAGCCGCTATTTCGGTTCAGATACGCAGTATTTT; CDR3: CASSRYFGSDTQYF
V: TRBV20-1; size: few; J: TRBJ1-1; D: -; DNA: TGCAGTGGATTCGGGGGAATGAACACTGAAGCTTTCTTT; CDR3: CSGFGGMNTEAFF
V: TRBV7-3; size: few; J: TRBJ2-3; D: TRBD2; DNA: TGTGCCAGCAGCTTAGCCCGGGGGGGCCCAGATACGCAGTATTTT; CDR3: CASSLARGGPDTQYF
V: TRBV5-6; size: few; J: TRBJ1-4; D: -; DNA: TGTGCCAGCAGCTTGGACCAGGGGACTAATGAAAAACTGTTTTTT; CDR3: CASSLDQGTNEKLFF
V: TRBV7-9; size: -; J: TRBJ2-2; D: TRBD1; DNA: TGTGCCAGCAGCCGAGGGGGCGAGTATGCCGGGGAGCTGTTTTTT; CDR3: CASSRGGEYAGELFF
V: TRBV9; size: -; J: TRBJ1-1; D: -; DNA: TGTGCCAGCAGCGCAGGGTGGGGGAACACTGAAGCTTTCTTT; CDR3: CASSAGWGNTEAFF
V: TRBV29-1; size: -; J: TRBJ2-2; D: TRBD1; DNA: TGCAGCGTTACTGACAGGGGTACCACCGGGGAGCTGTTTTTT; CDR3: CSVTDRGTTGELFF
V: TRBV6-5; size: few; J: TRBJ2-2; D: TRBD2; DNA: TGTGCCAGCAGTTACTCTCTAGCGGGGGGCACCGGGGAGCTGTTTTTT; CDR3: CASSYSLAGGTGELFF
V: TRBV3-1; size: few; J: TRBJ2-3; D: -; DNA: TGTGCCAGCAGCCAAGTGGGGGGTGTGAGTACCACAGATACGCAGTATTTT; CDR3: CASSQVGGVSTTDTQYF
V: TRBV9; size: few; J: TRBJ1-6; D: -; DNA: TGTGCCAGCGGCGGGGGGGGCGGTTATAATTCACCCCTCCACTTT; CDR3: CASGGGGGYNSPLHF
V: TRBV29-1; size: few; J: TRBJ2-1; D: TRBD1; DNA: TGCAGCGTCGACAGGGGGTTCGATGAGCAGTTCTTC; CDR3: CSVDRGFDEQFF
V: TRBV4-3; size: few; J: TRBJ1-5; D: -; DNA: TGCGCCAGCAGCCAAGGTATAGGGGGCAATCAGCCCCAGCATTTT; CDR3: CASSQGIGGNQPQHF